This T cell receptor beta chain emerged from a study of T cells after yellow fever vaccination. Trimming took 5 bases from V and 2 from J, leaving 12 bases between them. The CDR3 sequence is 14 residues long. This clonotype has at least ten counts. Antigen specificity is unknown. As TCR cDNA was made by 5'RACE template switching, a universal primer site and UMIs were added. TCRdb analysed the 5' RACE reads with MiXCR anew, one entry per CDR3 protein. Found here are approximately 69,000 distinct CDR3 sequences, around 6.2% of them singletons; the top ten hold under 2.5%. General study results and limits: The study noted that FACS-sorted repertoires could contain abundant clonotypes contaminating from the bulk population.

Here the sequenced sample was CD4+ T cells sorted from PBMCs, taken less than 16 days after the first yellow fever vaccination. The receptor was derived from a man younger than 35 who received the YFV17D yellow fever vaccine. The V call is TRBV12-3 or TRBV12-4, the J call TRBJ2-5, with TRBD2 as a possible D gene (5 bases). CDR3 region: CASSPERVQETQYF. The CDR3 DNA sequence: TGTGCCAGCAGTCCGGAGAGGGTTCAAGAGACCCAGTACTTC.